The source of this TCR beta chain is a study of human T cells and chemical hapten exposure. About the research overall: 0.01% DPC was applied to the upper back in patch tests, which were read at 6 days. Whole-study findings and limits: Unchanged with DPC sensitization were TCRs above 1 in 1000 frequency.

Time point given: patch test 1, 2 weeks after DPC sensitization. Treatment in this sample: therapeutic diphenylcyclopropenone sensitization with weekly scalp DPC. This clonotype was observed many times. Its antigen is currently unknown. For the library, individual cDNA molecules each received unique molecular identifiers. TCRdb reprocessed the RACE reads with MiXCR, giving one entry per CDR3 protein. The profile covers about 120,000 distinct CDR3 sequences, with about 12% appearing a single time and roughly 1.5% taken by the ten largest. The CDR3 consists of 14 residues. CDR1 and CDR2 (germline): DFQATT, SNEGSKA (reference sequence). V lost 3 bases to trimming and J lost 0 bases, with 10 bases between them.

This rearrangement joins TRBV20-1 to TRBJ2-3; perhaps TRBD2 as D (7 bases). The origin of this receptor is a woman aged 45-59 years with alopecia areata. Some clones in this sample may be carry-over from other donors' samples. The sample here was whole blood, taken in connection with sensitization to the hapten diphenylcyclopropenone (DPC). The CDR3 DNA follows: TGCAGTGCTAGTAAGGGGGGGAGCACAGATACGCAGTATTTT. This codes for CSASKGGSTDTQYF.